This T cell receptor beta chain was recorded in a study of blood T cell repertoires in COVID-19. Study details: Donors in the United States, Italy and Spain gave samples during acute or convalescent COVID-19. T cells, B-cell-depleted T cells, or PBMCs provided the cDNA or gDNA that served as material.

How the authors handled the data: Reference gene primers were amplified, and this amplification served to estimate nucleated cell counts. Repertoires were generated with immunoSEQ multiplex PCR, while TCRdb's copy carries only in-frame clones and drops some. V, J and clone size reflect that table, while D and trimming were determined from the DNA. The table includes approximately 170,000 clones, approximately 82% detected once. The CDR3 is 14 amino acids. Trimming pared 1 base from V and 0 bases from J, leaving 6 bases between. CDR1 and CDR2 from the germline V gene are LNHDA and SQIVND (reference sequence).

Sequencing used peripheral blood. The genes are TRBV19 and TRBJ1-1, with D possibly TRBD1 on 5 matching bases. The sequence was collected from a woman of 80 years or more with active or convalescent COVID-19. Here the CDR3 DNA reads TGTGCCAGTAGTATAGGACAGCTGAACACTGAAGCTTTCTTT. Encoded protein: CASSIGQLNTEAFF.